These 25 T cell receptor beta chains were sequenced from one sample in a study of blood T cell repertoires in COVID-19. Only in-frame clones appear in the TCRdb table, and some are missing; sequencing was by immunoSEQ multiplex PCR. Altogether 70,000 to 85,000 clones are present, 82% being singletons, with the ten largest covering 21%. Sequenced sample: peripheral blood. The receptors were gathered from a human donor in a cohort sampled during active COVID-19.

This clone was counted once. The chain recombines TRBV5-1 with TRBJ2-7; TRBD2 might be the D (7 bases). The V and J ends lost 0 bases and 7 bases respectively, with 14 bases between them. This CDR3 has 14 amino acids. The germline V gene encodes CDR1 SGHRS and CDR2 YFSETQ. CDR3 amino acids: CASSLGTVGREQYF. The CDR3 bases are TGCGCCAGCAGCTTGGGGACAGTCGGGAGGGAGCAGTACTTC.

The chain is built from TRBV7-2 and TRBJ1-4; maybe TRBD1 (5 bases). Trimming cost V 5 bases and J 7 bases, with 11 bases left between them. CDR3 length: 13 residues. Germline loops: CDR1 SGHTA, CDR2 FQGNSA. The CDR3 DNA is TGTGCCAGCAGCCTGGGGGGGGTTGAAAAACTGTTTTTT. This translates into CASSLGGVEKLFF. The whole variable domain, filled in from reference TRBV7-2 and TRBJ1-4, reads GAGVSQSPSNKVTEKGKDVELRCDPISGHTALYWYRQSLGQGLEFLIYFQGNSAPDKSGLPSDRFSAERTGGSVSTLTIQRTQQEDSAVYLCASSLGGVEKLFFGSGTQLSVL.

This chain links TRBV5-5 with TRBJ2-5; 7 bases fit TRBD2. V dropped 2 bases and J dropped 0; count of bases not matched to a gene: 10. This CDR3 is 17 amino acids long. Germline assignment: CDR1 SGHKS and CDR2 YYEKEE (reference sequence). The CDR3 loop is CASSLQTSPLNQETQYF. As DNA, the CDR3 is TGTGCCAGCAGCTTACAGACTAGCCCACTCAACCAAGAGACCCAGTACTTC. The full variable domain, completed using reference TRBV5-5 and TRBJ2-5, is DAGVTQSPTHLIKTRGQQVTLRCSPISGHKSVSWYQQVLGQGPQFIFQYYEKEERGRGNFPDRFSARQFPNYSSELNVNALLLGDSALYLCASSLQTSPLNQETQYFGPGTRLLVL.

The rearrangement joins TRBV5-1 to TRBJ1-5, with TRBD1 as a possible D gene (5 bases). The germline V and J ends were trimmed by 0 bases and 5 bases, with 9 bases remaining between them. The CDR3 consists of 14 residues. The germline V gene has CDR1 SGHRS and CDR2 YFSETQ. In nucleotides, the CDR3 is TGCGCCAGCAGCTTGGGTGGGGCGGATCAGCCCCAGCATTTT. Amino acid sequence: CASSLGGADQPQHF.

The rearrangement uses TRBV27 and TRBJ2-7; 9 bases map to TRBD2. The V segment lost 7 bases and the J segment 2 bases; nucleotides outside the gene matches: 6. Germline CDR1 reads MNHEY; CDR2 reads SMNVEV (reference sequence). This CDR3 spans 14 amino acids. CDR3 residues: CASTRAGGAYEQYF. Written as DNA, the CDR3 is TGTGCCAGCACCCGGGCGGGGGGGGCCTACGAGCAGTACTTC.

CDR3 amino acids: CATSTYAGTDTQYF. CDR3 nucleotide sequence: TGTGCCACCAGCACCTATGCGGGCACAGATACGCAGTATTTT. V gene TRBV15 combines with J gene TRBJ2-3; no definite D call. This CDR3 contains 14 residues. Germline V gene data show CDR1 as LNHNV and CDR2 as YYDKDF (reference sequence). V lost 4 bases and J 1 base, leaving 9 bases between the germline ends.

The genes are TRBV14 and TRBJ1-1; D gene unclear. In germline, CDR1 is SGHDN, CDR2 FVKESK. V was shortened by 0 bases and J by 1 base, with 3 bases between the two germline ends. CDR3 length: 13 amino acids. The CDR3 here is CASSQDQNTEAFF. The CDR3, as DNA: TGTGCCAGCAGCCAAGATCAGAACACTGAAGCTTTCTTT. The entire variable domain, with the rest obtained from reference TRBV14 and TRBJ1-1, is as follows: EAGVTQFPSHSVIEKGQTVTLRCDPISGHDNLYWYRRVMGKEIKFLLHFVKESKQDESGMPNNRFLAERTGGTYSTLKVQPAELEDSGVYFCASSQDQNTEAFFGQGTRLTVV.

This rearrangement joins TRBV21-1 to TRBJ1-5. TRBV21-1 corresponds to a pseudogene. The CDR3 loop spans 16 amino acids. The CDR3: CASSKASETFNQPQHF. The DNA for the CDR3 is TGTGCCAGCAGCAAAGCATCGGAGACTTTCAATCAGCCCCAGCATTTT.

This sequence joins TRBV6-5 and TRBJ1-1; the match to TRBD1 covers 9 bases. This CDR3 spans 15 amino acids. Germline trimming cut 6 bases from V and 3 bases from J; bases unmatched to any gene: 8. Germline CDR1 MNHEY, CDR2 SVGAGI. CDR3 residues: CASSFGRDRDTEAFF. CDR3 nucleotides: TGTGCCAGCAGCTTTGGGCGGGACAGGGACACTGAAGCTTTCTTT.

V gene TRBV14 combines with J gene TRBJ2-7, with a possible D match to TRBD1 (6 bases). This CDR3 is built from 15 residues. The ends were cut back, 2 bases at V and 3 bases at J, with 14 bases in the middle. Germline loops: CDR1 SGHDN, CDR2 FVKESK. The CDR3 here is CASSQTGFKGYEQYF. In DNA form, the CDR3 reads TGTGCCAGCAGCCAAACAGGGTTTAAGGGCTACGAGCAGTACTTC.

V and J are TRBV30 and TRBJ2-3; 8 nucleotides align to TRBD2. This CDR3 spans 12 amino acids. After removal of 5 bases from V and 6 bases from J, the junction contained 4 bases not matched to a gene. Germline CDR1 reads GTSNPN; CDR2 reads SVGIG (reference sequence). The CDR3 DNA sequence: TGTGCCTGGGGGAAGCGGGGGGATACGCAGTATTTT. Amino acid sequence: CAWGKRGDTQYF. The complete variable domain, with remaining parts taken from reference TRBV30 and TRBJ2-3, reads SQTIHQWPATLVQPVGSPLSLECTVEGTSNPNLYWYRQAAGRGLQLLFYSVGIGQISSEVPQNLSASRPQDRQFILSSKKLLLSDSGFYLCAWGKRGDTQYFGPGTRLTVL.

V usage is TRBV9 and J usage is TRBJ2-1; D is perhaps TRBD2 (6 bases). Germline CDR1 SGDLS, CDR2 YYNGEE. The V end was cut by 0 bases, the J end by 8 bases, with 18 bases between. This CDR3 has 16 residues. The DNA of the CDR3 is TGTGCCAGCAGCGTAGTCGCGGGAAAGGGATGGGATGAGCAGTTCTTC. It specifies CASSVVAGKGWDEQFF.

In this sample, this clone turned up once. This CDR3 reads CASSQLQGFAGELFF. The CDR3 DNA reads as TGCGCCAGCAGCCAACTCCAGGGGTTCGCCGGGGAGCTGTTTTTT. The chain combines TRBV4-1 with TRBJ2-2, with D perhaps TRBD1 (6 bases). V lost 2 bases, J lost 6 bases, and 13 bases lay in between. The CDR3 extends over 15 amino acids. Germline V CDR1 and CDR2: MGHRA, YSYEKL.

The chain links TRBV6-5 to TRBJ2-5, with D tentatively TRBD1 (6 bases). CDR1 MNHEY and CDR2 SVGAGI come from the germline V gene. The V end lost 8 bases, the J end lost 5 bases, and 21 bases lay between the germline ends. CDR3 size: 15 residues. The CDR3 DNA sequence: TGTGCCAGCTCCACTGGGGGACATCTTATCGAGACCCAGTACTTC. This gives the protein CASSTGGHLIETQYF.

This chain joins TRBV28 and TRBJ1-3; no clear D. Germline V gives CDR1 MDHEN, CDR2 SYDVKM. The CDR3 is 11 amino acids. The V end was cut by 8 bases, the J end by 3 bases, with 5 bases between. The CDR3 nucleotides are TGTGCCAGCTACAGTGGAAACACCATATATTTT. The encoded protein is CASYSGNTIYF.

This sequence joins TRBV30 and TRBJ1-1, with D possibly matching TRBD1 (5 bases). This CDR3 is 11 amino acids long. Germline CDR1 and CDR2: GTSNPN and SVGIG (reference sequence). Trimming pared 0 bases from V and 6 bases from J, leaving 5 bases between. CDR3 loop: CAWSVQAEAFF. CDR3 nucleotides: TGTGCCTGGAGTGTACAGGCTGAAGCTTTCTTT.

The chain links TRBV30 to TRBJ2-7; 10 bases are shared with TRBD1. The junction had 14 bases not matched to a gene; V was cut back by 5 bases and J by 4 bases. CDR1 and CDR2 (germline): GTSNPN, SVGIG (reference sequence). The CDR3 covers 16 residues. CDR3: CAWAPSPGQGPYEQYF. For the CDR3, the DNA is TGTGCCTGGGCCCCTTCTCCGGGACAGGGGCCATACGAGCAGTACTTC.

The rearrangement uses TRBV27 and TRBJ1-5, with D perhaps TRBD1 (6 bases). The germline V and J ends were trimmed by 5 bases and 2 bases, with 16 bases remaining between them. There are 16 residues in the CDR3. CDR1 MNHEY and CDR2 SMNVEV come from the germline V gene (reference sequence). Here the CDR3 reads CASSAGQRGGNQPQHF. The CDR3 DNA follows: TGTGCCAGCAGTGCCGGACAGAGGGGCGGCAATCAGCCCCAGCATTTT.

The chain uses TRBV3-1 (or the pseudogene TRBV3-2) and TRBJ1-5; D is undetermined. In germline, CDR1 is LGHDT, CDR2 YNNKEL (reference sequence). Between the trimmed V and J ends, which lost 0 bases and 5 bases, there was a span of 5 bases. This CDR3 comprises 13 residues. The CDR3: CASSQDRYQPQHF. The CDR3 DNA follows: TGTGCCAGCAGCCAAGATCGGTATCAGCCCCAGCATTTT.

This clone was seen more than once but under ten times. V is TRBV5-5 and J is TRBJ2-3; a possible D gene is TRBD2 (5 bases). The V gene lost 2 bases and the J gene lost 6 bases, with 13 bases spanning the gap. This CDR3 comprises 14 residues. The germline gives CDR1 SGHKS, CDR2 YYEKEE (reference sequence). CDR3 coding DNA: TGTGCCAGCAGCTTCGGCAACTGGAGGGATACGCAGTATTTT. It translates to CASSFGNWRDTQYF. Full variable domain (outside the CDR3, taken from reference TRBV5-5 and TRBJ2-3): DAGVTQSPTHLIKTRGQQVTLRCSPISGHKSVSWYQQVLGQGPQFIFQYYEKEERGRGNFPDRFSARQFPNYSSELNVNALLLGDSALYLCASSFGNWRDTQYFGPGTRLTVL.

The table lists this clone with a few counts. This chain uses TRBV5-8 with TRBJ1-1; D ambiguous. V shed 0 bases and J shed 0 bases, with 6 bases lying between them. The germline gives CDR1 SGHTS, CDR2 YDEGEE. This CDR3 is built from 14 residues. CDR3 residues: CASSLGRLNTEAFF. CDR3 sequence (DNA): TGTGCCAGCAGCTTGGGGAGGTTGAACACTGAAGCTTTCTTT. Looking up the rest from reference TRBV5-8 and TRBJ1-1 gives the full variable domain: EAGVTQSPTHLIKTRGQQATLRCSPISGHTSVYWYQQALGLGLQFLLWYDEGEERNRGNFPPRFSGRQFPNYSSELNVNALELEDSALYLCASSLGRLNTEAFFGQGTRLTVV.

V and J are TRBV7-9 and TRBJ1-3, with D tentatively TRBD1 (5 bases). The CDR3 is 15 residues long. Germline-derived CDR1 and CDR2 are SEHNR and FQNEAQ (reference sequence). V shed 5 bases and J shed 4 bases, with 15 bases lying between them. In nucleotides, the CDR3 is TGTGCCAGCAGCCCTAGGGGCTTCGGAGGAAACACCATATATTTT. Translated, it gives CASSPRGFGGNTIYF.

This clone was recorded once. The CDR3 nucleotides read TGTGCCAGCAGCTTACCGGGGGGCCCACAGTACTTC. Protein sequence: CASSLPGGPQYF. The rearrangement links TRBV11-2 to TRBJ2-7; possibly TRBD2 for D (7 bases). From germline, CDR1 is SGHAT and CDR2 FQNNGV. This CDR3 is built from 12 residues. Deletions cut 2 bases from V and 10 bases from J, with 12 bases between.

CDR3 loop: CASRLPAGGAPTDTQYF. The DNA of the CDR3 is TGTGCCAGCAGACTGCCAGCGGGGGGGGCTCCCACAGATACGCAGTATTTT. This chain connects TRBV28 to TRBJ2-3; 10 positions agree with TRBD2. The CDR3 sequence is 17 residues long. Germline V gives CDR1 MDHEN, CDR2 SYDVKM. V lost 6 bases and J lost 2; bases outside the gene matches: 11.

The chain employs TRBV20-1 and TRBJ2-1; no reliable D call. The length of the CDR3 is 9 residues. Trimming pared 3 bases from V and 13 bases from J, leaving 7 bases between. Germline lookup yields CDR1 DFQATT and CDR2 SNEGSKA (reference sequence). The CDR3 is CSASDLQFF. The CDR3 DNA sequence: TGCAGTGCTAGTGACTTACAGTTCTTC.